Listed below are T cell receptor beta chains from one sample, sequenced in a study of cytomegalovirus exposure and HLA in healthy donors. Some clones are missing from TCRdb's copy, which holds only in-frame ones; the method was immunoSEQ multiplex PCR. Here the sample spans some 110,000 clones, 55% to 75% being singletons. Input material: PBMCs. These receptors all stem from a woman between 40 and 55 years old in good health and CMV-seropositive. CDR3s include the opening cysteine and the closing phenylalanine or tryptophan. Each record gives: J gene, D gene, V gene, clone size, CDR3 protein, CDR3 DNA. A D gene is named only where the DNA matches it firmly. Size is stated for part of the rows, as once, few or many counts, or as a class when the clone is expanded.

j_gene: TRBJ1-5
d_gene: .
v_gene: TRBV19
abundance: once
CDR3aa: CASSPDALGVGNNQPQHF
CDR3nt: TGTGCCAGTAGTCCCGACGCCCTCGGGGTTGGGAACAATCAGCCCCAGCATTTT

j_gene: TRBJ1-2
d_gene: TRBD1
v_gene: TRBV29-1
abundance: .
CDR3aa: CSADRGGAGYTF
CDR3nt: TGCAGCGCGGACAGGGGGGGGGCTGGCTACACCTTC

j_gene: TRBJ2-1
d_gene: .
v_gene: TRBV7-9
abundance: .
CDR3aa: CASSSPRDIQLQYNEQFF
CDR3nt: TGTGCCAGCAGCTCCCCCAGGGACATCCAACTACAATACAATGAGCAGTTCTTC

j_gene: TRBJ1-3
d_gene: .
v_gene: TRBV28
abundance: .
CDR3aa: CASSLWTTGNTIYF
CDR3nt: TGTGCCAGCAGTCTATGGACTACTGGAAACACCATATATTTT

j_gene: TRBJ2-1
d_gene: .
v_gene: TRBV19
abundance: once
CDR3aa: CASSLPGRLPQSSYNEQFF
CDR3nt: TGTGCCAGTAGTTTACCGGGAAGACTGCCCCAGAGCTCCTACAATGAGCAGTTCTTC

j_gene: TRBJ2-2
d_gene: TRBD2
v_gene: TRBV5-1
abundance: .
CDR3aa: CASSLDPSGDISNTGELFF
CDR3nt: TGCGCCAGCAGCTTGGATCCTAGCGGAGACATATCGAACACCGGGGAGCTGTTTTTT

j_gene: TRBJ1-1
d_gene: .
v_gene: TRBV5-1
abundance: .
CDR3aa: CASSREAENTEAFF
CDR3nt: TGCGCCAGCAGCAGGGAGGCGGAGAACACTGAAGCTTTCTTT

j_gene: TRBJ1-1
d_gene: TRBD1
v_gene: TRBV10-3
abundance: few
CDR3aa: CAIRPGQMNTEAFF
CDR3nt: TGTGCCATCAGACCGGGACAGATGAACACTGAAGCTTTCTTT

j_gene: TRBJ2-7
d_gene: TRBD1
v_gene: TRBV27
abundance: .
CDR3aa: CASRDRDRHYEQYF
CDR3nt: TGTGCCAGCAGGGACCGGGACAGGCATTACGAGCAGTACTTC

j_gene: TRBJ2-2
d_gene: TRBD2
v_gene: TRBV7-9
abundance: .
CDR3aa: CASSLRTSGRVNTGELFF
CDR3nt: TGTGCCAGCAGCCTCCGGACTAGCGGGAGGGTTAACACCGGGGAGCTGTTTTTT

j_gene: TRBJ2-5
d_gene: .
v_gene: TRBV7-7
abundance: .
CDR3aa: CASSLNPGETQYF
CDR3nt: TGTGCTAGCAGCCTGAACCCCGGGGAGACCCAGTACTTC

j_gene: TRBJ2-1
d_gene: TRBD2
v_gene: TRBV28
abundance: few
CDR3aa: CASSPPAGAFDEQFF
CDR3nt: TGTGCCAGCAGCCCTCCAGCGGGAGCTTTCGATGAGCAGTTCTTC

j_gene: TRBJ2-1
d_gene: TRBD1
v_gene: TRBV4-2
abundance: .
CDR3aa: CASSQRIVGQGVNEQFF
CDR3nt: TGTGCCAGCAGCCAAAGGATCGTAGGACAGGGGGTCAATGAGCAGTTCTTC

j_gene: TRBJ2-1
d_gene: TRBD2
v_gene: TRBV4-2
abundance: .
CDR3aa: CASSQDLGEGGNEQFF
CDR3nt: TGTGCCAGCAGCCAAGATTTGGGGGAGGGAGGCAATGAGCAGTTCTTC

j_gene: TRBJ1-1
d_gene: .
v_gene: TRBV13
abundance: .
CDR3aa: CASSLGLQGSSNTEAFF
CDR3nt: TGTGCCAGCAGCTTAGGCCTCCAGGGTAGTTCGAACACTGAAGCTTTCTTT

j_gene: TRBJ2-5
d_gene: TRBD1
v_gene: TRBV7-9
abundance: .
CDR3aa: CASSLNRGRQETQYF
CDR3nt: TGTGCCAGCAGCCTTAACAGGGGACGACAAGAGACCCAGTACTTC

j_gene: TRBJ2-7
d_gene: .
v_gene: TRBV2
abundance: few
CDR3aa: CASSAPTVPLEQYF
CDR3nt: TGTGCCAGCAGTGCCCCGACAGTGCCCCTCGAGCAGTACTTC

j_gene: TRBJ1-2
d_gene: TRBD1
v_gene: TRBV19
abundance: .
CDR3aa: CASSFTGQDGGRYGYTF
CDR3nt: TGTGCCAGTAGTTTCACGGGACAGGACGGGGGGCGCTATGGCTACACCTTC

j_gene: TRBJ2-1
d_gene: TRBD2
v_gene: TRBV19
abundance: .
CDR3aa: CASSEWEGINEQFF
CDR3nt: TGTGCCAGTAGTGAGTGGGAGGGAATCAATGAGCAGTTCTTC

j_gene: TRBJ2-1
d_gene: TRBD2
v_gene: TRBV4-3
abundance: .
CDR3aa: CASSQLSGRGNEQFF
CDR3nt: TGCGCCAGCAGCCAACTTAGCGGGAGGGGCAATGAGCAGTTCTTC

j_gene: TRBJ2-3
d_gene: TRBD1
v_gene: TRBV4-1
abundance: .
CDR3aa: CASSQRAPGQRTDTQYF
CDR3nt: TGCGCCAGCAGCCAGAGAGCCCCGGGACAGCGCACAGATACGCAGTATTTT

j_gene: TRBJ1-2
d_gene: TRBD1
v_gene: TRBV28
abundance: .
CDR3aa: CASSPLRQGAYGYTF
CDR3nt: TGTGCCAGCAGTCCCCTCCGACAGGGGGCGTATGGCTACACCTTC

j_gene: TRBJ1-1
d_gene: .
v_gene: TRBV4-3
abundance: .
CDR3aa: CASSHPGNTEAFF
CDR3nt: TGCGCCAGCAGCCACCCAGGGAACACTGAAGCTTTCTTT

j_gene: TRBJ2-7
d_gene: .
v_gene: TRBV6-5
abundance: .
CDR3aa: CASRESGLPTYEQYF
CDR3nt: TGTGCCAGCCGGGAGAGCGGTTTACCCACCTACGAGCAGTACTTC

j_gene: TRBJ1-1
d_gene: .
v_gene: TRBV11-2
abundance: .
CDR3aa: CASSLLIGGVGTEAFF
CDR3nt: TGTGCCAGCAGCTTATTGATAGGGGGAGTTGGCACTGAAGCTTTCTTT

j_gene: TRBJ2-1
d_gene: TRBD2
v_gene: TRBV7-2
abundance: .
CDR3aa: CASSLSTGGYNEQFF
CDR3nt: TGTGCCAGCAGCTTATCAACGGGAGGCTACAATGAGCAGTTCTTC

j_gene: TRBJ2-1
d_gene: TRBD1
v_gene: TRBV5-6
abundance: .
CDR3aa: CASSLVTGTGGVWEQFF
CDR3nt: TGTGCCAGCAGCTTGGTGACCGGGACAGGGGGCGTCTGGGAGCAGTTCTTC

j_gene: TRBJ2-2
d_gene: TRBD2
v_gene: TRBV4-1
abundance: .
CDR3aa: CASSLIRASGNTGELFF
CDR3nt: TGCGCCAGCAGCCTTATTCGGGCTAGCGGCAACACCGGGGAGCTGTTTTTT

j_gene: TRBJ1-5
d_gene: .
v_gene: TRBV7-2
abundance: .
CDR3aa: CASSLAQGIDQPQHF
CDR3nt: TGTGCCAGCAGCTTAGCACAGGGAATCGATCAGCCCCAGCATTTT

j_gene: TRBJ2-5
d_gene: TRBD2
v_gene: TRBV5-1
abundance: .
CDR3aa: CASSLVPGLAGQETQYF
CDR3nt: TGCGCCAGCAGCTTGGTTCCGGGACTAGCGGGCCAAGAGACCCAGTACTTC

j_gene: TRBJ1-3
d_gene: .
v_gene: TRBV30
abundance: few
CDR3aa: CAWSDREYGNTIYF
CDR3nt: TGTGCCTGGAGTGACAGGGAATATGGAAACACCATATATTTT

j_gene: TRBJ1-4
d_gene: .
v_gene: TRBV7-2
abundance: .
CDR3aa: CASSLDSDNEKLFF
CDR3nt: TGTGCCAGCAGCTTGGACAGTGATAATGAAAAACTGTTTTTT

j_gene: TRBJ2-7
d_gene: .
v_gene: TRBV2
abundance: .
CDR3aa: CASSEVTGKIYEQYF
CDR3nt: TGTGCCAGCAGTGAAGTCACAGGGAAGATATACGAGCAGTACTTC

j_gene: TRBJ2-1
d_gene: TRBD2
v_gene: TRBV27
abundance: .
CDR3aa: CASSFNFGGTSGSLF
CDR3nt: TGTGCCAGCAGTTTTAATTTCGGTGGGACTAGCGGGAGTCTCTTC

j_gene: TRBJ1-5
d_gene: TRBD1
v_gene: TRBV7-9
abundance: .
CDR3aa: CASSLETGNQPQHF
CDR3nt: TGTGCCAGCAGCTTAGAGACAGGGAATCAGCCCCAGCATTTT

j_gene: TRBJ2-1
d_gene: .
v_gene: TRBV4-1
abundance: few
CDR3aa: CASSQEGAAVVEQFF
CDR3nt: TGCGCCAGCAGCCAAGAGGGGGCGGCGGTGGTGGAGCAGTTCTTC

j_gene: TRBJ2-3
d_gene: .
v_gene: TRBV7-2
abundance: once
CDR3aa: CASSSPRRSGSTDTQYF
CDR3nt: TGTGCCAGCAGCTCCCCAAGGCGGAGCGGAAGCACAGATACGCAGTATTTT

j_gene: TRBJ2-7
d_gene: .
v_gene: TRBV6-5
abundance: .
CDR3aa: CASTPGASGEQYF
CDR3nt: TGTGCCAGTACACCAGGGGCTTCGGGGGAGCAGTACTTC

j_gene: TRBJ2-7
d_gene: .
v_gene: TRBV15
abundance: .
CDR3aa: CATSRDHSTQGEQYF
CDR3nt: TGTGCCACCAGCAGAGACCATAGCACTCAGGGCGAGCAGTACTTC

j_gene: TRBJ2-7
d_gene: TRBD2
v_gene: TRBV30
abundance: few
CDR3aa: CAWSVSRTSGLGTVPRQYF
CDR3nt: TGTGCCTGGAGTGTTTCAAGGACTAGCGGGTTAGGAACCGTCCCAAGGCAGTACTTC

j_gene: TRBJ1-2
d_gene: .
v_gene: TRBV9
abundance: .
CDR3aa: CASSLGEVGGYTF
CDR3nt: TGTGCCAGCAGCCTCGGGGAGGTAGGAGGCTACACCTTC

j_gene: TRBJ2-3
d_gene: .
v_gene: TRBV9
abundance: .
CDR3aa: CASSVGGQGLDTQYF
CDR3nt: TGTGCCAGCAGCGTAGGGGGGCAGGGGCTAGATACGCAGTATTTT

j_gene: TRBJ2-2
d_gene: .
v_gene: TRBV7-9
abundance: .
CDR3aa: CASSLDPSGTGELFF
CDR3nt: TGTGCCAGCAGCTTAGACCCCTCGGGGACCGGGGAGCTGTTTTTT

j_gene: TRBJ2-5
d_gene: .
v_gene: TRBV4-1
abundance: once
CDR3aa: CASSQYSGVGETQYF
CDR3nt: TGCGCCAGCAGCCAATATTCGGGGGTTGGGGAGACCCAGTACTTC

j_gene: TRBJ2-7
d_gene: .
v_gene: TRBV6-1
abundance: .
CDR3aa: CASSEGTGNEQYF
CDR3nt: TGTGCCAGCAGTGAAGGGACGGGGAACGAGCAGTACTTC

j_gene: TRBJ2-3
d_gene: .
v_gene: TRBV6-5
abundance: .
CDR3aa: CASNSGERADTQYF
CDR3nt: TGTGCCAGCAACTCAGGGGAAAGGGCAGATACGCAGTATTTT

j_gene: TRBJ2-3
d_gene: TRBD2
v_gene: TRBV4-2
abundance: .
CDR3aa: CASSQNGREGYTDTQYF
CDR3nt: TGTGCCAGCAGCCAAAACGGGCGGGAGGGGTACACAGATACGCAGTATTTT

j_gene: TRBJ2-1
d_gene: .
v_gene: TRBV6-4
abundance: few
CDR3aa: CASSDSGRYYNEQFF
CDR3nt: TGTGCCAGCAGTGACTCTGGGAGATACTACAATGAGCAGTTCTTC

j_gene: TRBJ2-7
d_gene: TRBD2
v_gene: TRBV5-1
abundance: .
CDR3aa: CASSLLVSSTGGTYEQYF
CDR3nt: TGCGCCAGCAGCTTGTTGGTGTCTAGTACCGGGGGGACCTACGAGCAGTACTTC

j_gene: TRBJ2-7
d_gene: .
v_gene: TRBV6-5
abundance: few
CDR3aa: CASSQRQAPYEQYF
CDR3nt: TGTGCCAGCAGCCAACGACAGGCTCCCTACGAGCAGTACTTC

j_gene: TRBJ1-2
d_gene: .
v_gene: TRBV7-9
abundance: .
CDR3aa: CASSLAPEGYGYTF
CDR3nt: TGTGCCAGCAGCTTAGCCCCCGAGGGTTATGGCTACACCTTC